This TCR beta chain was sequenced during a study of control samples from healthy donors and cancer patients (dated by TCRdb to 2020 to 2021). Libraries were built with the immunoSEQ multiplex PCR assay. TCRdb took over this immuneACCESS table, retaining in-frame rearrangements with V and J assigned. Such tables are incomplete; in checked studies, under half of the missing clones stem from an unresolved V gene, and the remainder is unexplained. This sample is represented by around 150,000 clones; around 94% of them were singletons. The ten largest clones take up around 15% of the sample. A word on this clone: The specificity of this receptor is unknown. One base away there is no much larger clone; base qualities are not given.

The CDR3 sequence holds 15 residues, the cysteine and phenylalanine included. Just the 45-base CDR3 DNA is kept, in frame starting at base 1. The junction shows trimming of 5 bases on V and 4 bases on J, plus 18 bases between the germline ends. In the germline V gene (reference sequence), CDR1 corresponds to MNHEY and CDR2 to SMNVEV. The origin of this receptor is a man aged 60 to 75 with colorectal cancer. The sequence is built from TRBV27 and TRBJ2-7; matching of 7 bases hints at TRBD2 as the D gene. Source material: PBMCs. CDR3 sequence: CASSGRRGGGYEQYF. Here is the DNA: TGTGCCAGCAGTGGAAGAAGAGGGGGGGGATACGAGCAGTACTTC.